A selection of T cell receptor beta chains follows, all from one sample in a study of identical twins. Each CDR3 protein is one row after TCRdb ran MiXCR on the 5' RACE reads. The sample contains 500,000 or so distinct CDR3 sequences, roughly an eighth of which appear only once. The same data also contributed to another study, on yellow fever vaccine responses in identical twins.

Material: CD4+ T cells sorted from blood. The receptors here all came from a woman aged 18 to 35 in good health. CDR3s include the opening cysteine and the closing phenylalanine or tryptophan. A D gene is named only where the DNA matches it firmly. Clone size is given for some rows only: seen once, a few or many times, or a class if the clone is expanded.

>TRBJ2-7|few|TRBD1|TRBV20-1
TGCAGTGCTAGCCCGACAGGGTGGTACGAGCAGTACTTC
CSASPTGWYEQYF
>TRBJ2-1|NA|TRBD2|TRBV5-1
TGCGCCAGCAGCGGGGGGGAGTCATACTACAATGAGCAGTTCTTC
CASSGGESYYNEQFF
>TRBJ2-7|NA|TRBD1|TRBV27
TGTGCCAGCAGAGGGACAGACTACGAGCAGTACTTC
CASRGTDYEQYF
>TRBJ2-5|once|TRBD1|TRBV2
TGTGCCAGCAGTGAAGCAGAGACAGGGATGAGAGAGACCCAGTACTTC
CASSEAETGMRETQYF
>TRBJ2-4|NA|NA|TRBV11-2
TGTGCCAGCAGCTTAGAAGGGACGGGCCGACTAGCCAAAAACATTCAGTACTTC
CASSLEGTGRLAKNIQYF
>TRBJ1-1|NA|NA|TRBV29-1
TGCAGCGTTGTAGCCGGGGGCGGCACTGAAGCTTTCTTT
CSVVAGGGTEAFF
>TRBJ2-3|NA|TRBD2|TRBV18
TGTGCCAGCTCACCGCTAGCGGCCGTGGGGAATACGCAGTATTTT
CASSPLAAVGNTQYF
>TRBJ2-2|few|TRBD2|TRBV5-4
TGTGCCAGCAGCTCCGGACTAGCGGGGGCTCACACCGGGGAGCTGTTTTTT
CASSSGLAGAHTGELFF
>TRBJ2-1|many|TRBD2|TRBV7-2
TGTGCCAGCAGCTTAGAACGCGGGAGGGTCGGCGAGCAGTTCTTC
CASSLERGRVGEQFF
>TRBJ1-6|NA|NA|TRBV20-1
TGCAGTGCCAGAACGGGGGGCGCGGGTAATTCACCCCTCCACTTT
CSARTGGAGNSPLHF
>TRBJ2-1|many|NA|TRBV4-3
TGCGCCAGCAGCCAAGATGGGCAGGGATCCTACAATGAGCAGTTCTTC
CASSQDGQGSYNEQFF
>TRBJ2-7|many|NA|TRBV20-1
TGCAGTGCCCCTACGGGGACCTCCTACGAGCAGTACTTC
CSAPTGTSYEQYF
>TRBJ2-7|many|TRBD1|TRBV29-1
TGCAGCGTTGAGACAGGGGTCGAGCAGTACTTC
CSVETGVEQYF
>TRBJ2-7|NA|NA|TRBV10-3
TGTGCCATCACCGGGCCCGATTACGAGCAGTACTTC
CAITGPDYEQYF
>TRBJ2-7|NA|NA|TRBV2
TGTGCCAGCAGTGAACAGGGTCTGACCTACGAGCAGTACTTC
CASSEQGLTYEQYF
>TRBJ1-6|NA|NA|TRBV20-1
TGCAGTGCTGTAAGGGCCTCGAGCTCCTATAATTCACCCCTCCACTTT
CSAVRASSSYNSPLHF
>TRBJ2-3|NA|NA|TRBV3-1
TGTGCCAGCAGCCGTGGGACATTCACAGATACGCAGTATTTT
CASSRGTFTDTQYF
>TRBJ2-4|NA|NA|TRBV20-1
TGCAGTGCTAGAGATTCTGGGGGCGCGAAAAACATTCAGTACTTC
CSARDSGGAKNIQYF
>TRBJ2-7|few|TRBD2|TRBV7-9
TGTGCCAGCAGCCCCGGGACTAGCGGGAGCAGCTCCTACGAGCAGTACTTC
CASSPGTSGSSSYEQYF
>TRBJ2-5|few|NA|TRBV3-1
TGTGCCAGCAGCCAACTAGTTCGGCAAGAGACCCAGTACTTC
CASSQLVRQETQYF
>TRBJ2-5|NA|NA|TRBV20-1
TGCAGTGCCGAGGGGGAGAGCCAAGAGACCCAGTACTTC
CSAEGESQETQYF
>TRBJ1-4|few|NA|TRBV4-2
TGTGCCAGCAGCCAAGAAATCAGGGGAACTAATGAAAAACTGTTTTTT
CASSQEIRGTNEKLFF
>TRBJ2-1|many|NA|TRBV12-3/TRBV12-4
TGTGCCAGCAGTTTAAGAACCAATGAGCAGTTCTTC
CASSLRTNEQFF
>TRBJ2-5|NA|NA|TRBV27
TGTGCCAGCAGTTCCCTTACTCAGGGGAGGGGGGAGACCCAGTACTTC
CASSSLTQGRGETQYF
>TRBJ2-7|few|NA|TRBV20-1
TGCAGTGCCACCCCTGGGGGAGGCCGATGGGGGCAGTACTTC
CSATPGGGRWGQYF
>TRBJ2-3|NA|TRBD1|TRBV11-2
TGTGCCAGCAGCCGCATCGGACAGGGGTGGACAGATACGCAGTATTTT
CASSRIGQGWTDTQYF
>TRBJ1-5|few|NA|TRBV27
TGTGCCAGCAGCCCAGGGAGGGCAACTAATCAGCCCCAGCATTTT
CASSPGRATNQPQHF
>TRBJ2-7|NA|NA|TRBV3-1
TGTGCCAGCAGCCAAGGCAAGGGGACCAGCTACGAGCAGTACTTC
CASSQGKGTSYEQYF
>TRBJ2-7|few|TRBD2|TRBV7-8
TGTGCCAGCAGCCGGGGGAGCGGGATCCTTTACGAGCAGTACTTC
CASSRGSGILYEQYF
>TRBJ2-2|many|TRBD1|TRBV11-1
TGTGCCAGCAGCTTAGGGTGGACAGGCACCGGGGAGCTGTTTTTT
CASSLGWTGTGELFF
>TRBJ1-1|few|NA|TRBV5-5
TGTGCCAGCAGCTTTGAGGGTCACACTGAAGCTTTCTTT
CASSFEGHTEAFF